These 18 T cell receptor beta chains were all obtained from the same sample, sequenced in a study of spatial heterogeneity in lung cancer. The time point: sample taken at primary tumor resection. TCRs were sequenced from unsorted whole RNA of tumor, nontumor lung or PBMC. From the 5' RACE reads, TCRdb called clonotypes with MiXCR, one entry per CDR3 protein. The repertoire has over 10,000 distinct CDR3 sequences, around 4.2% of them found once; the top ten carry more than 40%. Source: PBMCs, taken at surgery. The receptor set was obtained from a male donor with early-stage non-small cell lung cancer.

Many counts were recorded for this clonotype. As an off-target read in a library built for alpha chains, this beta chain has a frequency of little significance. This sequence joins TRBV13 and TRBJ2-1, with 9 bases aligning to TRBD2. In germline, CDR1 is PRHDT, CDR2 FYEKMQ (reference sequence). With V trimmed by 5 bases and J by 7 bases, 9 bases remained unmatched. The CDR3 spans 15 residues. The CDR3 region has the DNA TGTGCCAGCAGCCCCGGGACTAGCCTCCAGAATGAGCAGTTCTTC. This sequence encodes CASSPGTSLQNEQFF.

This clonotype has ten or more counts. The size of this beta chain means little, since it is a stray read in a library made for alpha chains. The DNA for the CDR3 is TGTGCCAGCAGCCAGAGACCGAGGGAGACCCAGTACTTC. This translates into CASSQRPRETQYF. The genes are TRBV14 and TRBJ2-5; D unclear. Trimming stripped 3 bases from V and 5 bases from J, with 10 bases between. The CDR3 sequence is 13 residues long. CDR1 and CDR2 (germline): SGHDN, FVKESK.

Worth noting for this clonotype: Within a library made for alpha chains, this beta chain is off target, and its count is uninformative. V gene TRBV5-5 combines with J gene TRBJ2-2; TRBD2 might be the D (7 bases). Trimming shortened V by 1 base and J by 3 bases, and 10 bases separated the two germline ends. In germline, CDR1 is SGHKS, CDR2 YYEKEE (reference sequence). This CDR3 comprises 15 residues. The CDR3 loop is CASSLTGGHTGELFF. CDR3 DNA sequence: TGTGCCAGCAGCTTGACGGGGGGCCACACCGGGGAGCTGTTTTTT.

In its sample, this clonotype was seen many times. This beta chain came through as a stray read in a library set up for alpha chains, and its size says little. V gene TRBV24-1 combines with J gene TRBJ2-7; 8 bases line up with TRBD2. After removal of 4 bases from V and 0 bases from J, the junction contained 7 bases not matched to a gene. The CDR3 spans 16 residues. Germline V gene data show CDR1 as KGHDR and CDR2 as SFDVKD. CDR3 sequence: CATSDRSGGSSYEQYF. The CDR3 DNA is TGTGCCACCAGTGACCGAAGCGGGGGCAGCTCCTACGAGCAGTACTTC.

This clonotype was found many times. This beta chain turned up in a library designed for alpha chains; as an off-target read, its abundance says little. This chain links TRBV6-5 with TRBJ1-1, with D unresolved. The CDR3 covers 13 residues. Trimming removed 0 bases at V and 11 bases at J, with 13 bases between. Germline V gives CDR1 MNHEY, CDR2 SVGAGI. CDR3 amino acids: CASSYSVREQAFF. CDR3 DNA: TGTGCCAGCAGTTACTCGGTTAGGGAGCAGGCTTTCTTT.

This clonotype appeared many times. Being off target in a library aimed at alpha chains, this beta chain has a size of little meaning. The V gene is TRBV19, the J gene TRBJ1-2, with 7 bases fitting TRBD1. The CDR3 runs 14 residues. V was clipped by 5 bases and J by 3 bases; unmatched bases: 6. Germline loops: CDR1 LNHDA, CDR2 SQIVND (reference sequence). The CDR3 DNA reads TGTGCCAGTAGTTCCAACGACAGGGACTATGGCTACACCTTC. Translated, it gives CASSSNDRDYGYTF.

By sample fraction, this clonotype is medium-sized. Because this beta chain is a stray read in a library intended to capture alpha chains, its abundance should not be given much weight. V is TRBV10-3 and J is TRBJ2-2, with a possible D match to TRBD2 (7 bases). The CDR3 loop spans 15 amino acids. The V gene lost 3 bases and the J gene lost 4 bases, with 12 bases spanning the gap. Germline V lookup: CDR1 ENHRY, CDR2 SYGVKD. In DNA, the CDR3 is TGTGCCATCAGTGATGGGGGAGGGGGCACCGGGGAGCTGTTTTTT. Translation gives CAISDGGGGTGELFF.

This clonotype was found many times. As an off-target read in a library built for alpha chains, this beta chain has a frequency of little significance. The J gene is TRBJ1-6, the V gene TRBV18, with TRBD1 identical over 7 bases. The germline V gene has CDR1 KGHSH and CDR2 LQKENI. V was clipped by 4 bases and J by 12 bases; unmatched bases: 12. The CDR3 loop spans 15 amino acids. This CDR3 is CASSRTTGRQRPLHF. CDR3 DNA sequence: TGTGCCAGCTCACGTACGACAGGGAGGCAACGACCCCTCCACTTT. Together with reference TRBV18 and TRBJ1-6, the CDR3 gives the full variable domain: NAGVMQNPRHLVRRRGQEARLRCSPMKGHSHVYWYRQLPEEGLKFMVYLQKENIIDESGMPKERFSAEFPKEGPSILRIQQVVRGDSAAYFCASSRTTGRQRPLHFGNGTRLTVT.

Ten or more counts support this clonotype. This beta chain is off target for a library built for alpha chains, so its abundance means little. The CDR3 DNA follows: TGTGCCAGCAGCGAGGGACCGGGACTAGCGGGATTCGAGCAGTACTTC. Translating gives CASSEGPGLAGFEQYF. The chain is built from TRBV9 and TRBJ2-7; 13 bases match TRBD2. The ends lost 3 bases at V and 6 bases at J; junction bases unmatched: 9. The CDR3 extends over 16 amino acids. CDR1 SGDLS and CDR2 YYNGEE come from the germline V gene.

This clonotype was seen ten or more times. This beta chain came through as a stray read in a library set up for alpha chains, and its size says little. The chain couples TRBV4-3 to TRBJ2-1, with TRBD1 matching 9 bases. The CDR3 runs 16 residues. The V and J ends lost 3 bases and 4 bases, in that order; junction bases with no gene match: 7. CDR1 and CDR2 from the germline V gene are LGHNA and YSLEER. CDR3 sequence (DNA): TGCGCCAGCAGCCAGGCCGGACAGGGGAGGTACAATGAGCAGTTCTTC. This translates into CASSQAGQGRYNEQFF.

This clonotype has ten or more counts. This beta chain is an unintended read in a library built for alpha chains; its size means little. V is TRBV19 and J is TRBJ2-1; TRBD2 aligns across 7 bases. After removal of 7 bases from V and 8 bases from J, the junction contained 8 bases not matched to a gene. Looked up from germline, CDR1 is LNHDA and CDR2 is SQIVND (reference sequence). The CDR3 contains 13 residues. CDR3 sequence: CASTPGGIHEQFF. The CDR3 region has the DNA TGTGCCAGTACCCCCGGGGGGATCCATGAGCAGTTCTTC.

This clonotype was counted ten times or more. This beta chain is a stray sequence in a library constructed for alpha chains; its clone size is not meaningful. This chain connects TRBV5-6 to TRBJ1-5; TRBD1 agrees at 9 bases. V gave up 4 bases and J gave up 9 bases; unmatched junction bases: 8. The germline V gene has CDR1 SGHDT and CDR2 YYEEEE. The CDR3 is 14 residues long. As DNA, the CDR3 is TGTGCCAGCAGCCGCCGACAGGGGGGTTGGCCCCAGCATTTT. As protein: CASSRRQGGWPQHF.

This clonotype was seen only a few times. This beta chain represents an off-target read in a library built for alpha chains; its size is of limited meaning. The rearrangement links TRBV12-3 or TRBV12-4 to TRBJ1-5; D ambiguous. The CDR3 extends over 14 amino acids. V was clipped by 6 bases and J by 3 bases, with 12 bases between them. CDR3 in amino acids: CASSLDGLNQPQHF. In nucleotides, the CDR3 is TGTGCCAGCAGCCTGGACGGTCTCAATCAGCCCCAGCATTTT.

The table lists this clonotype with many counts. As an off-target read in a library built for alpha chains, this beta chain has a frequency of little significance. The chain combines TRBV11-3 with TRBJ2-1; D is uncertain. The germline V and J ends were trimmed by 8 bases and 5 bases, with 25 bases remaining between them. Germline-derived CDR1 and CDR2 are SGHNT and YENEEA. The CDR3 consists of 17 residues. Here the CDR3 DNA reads TGTGCCAGCCGCTCCCCCGGTCTGGGTCCCCCCGACAATGAGCAGTTCTTC. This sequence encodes CASRSPGLGPPDNEQFF.

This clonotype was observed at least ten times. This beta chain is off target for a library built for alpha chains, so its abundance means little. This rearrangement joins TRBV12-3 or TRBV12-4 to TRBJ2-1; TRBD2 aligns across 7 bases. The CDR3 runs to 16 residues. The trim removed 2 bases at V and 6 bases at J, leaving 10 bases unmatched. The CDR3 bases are TGTGCCAGCAGTTTAAGGGTAGCGGGCTGGGTCAATGAGCAGTTCTTC. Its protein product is CASSLRVAGWVNEQFF.

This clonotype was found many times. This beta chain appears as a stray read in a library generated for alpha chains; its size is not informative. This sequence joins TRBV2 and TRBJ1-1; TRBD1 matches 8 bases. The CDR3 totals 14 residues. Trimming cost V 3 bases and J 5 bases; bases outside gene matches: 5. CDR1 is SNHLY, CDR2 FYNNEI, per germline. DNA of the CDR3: TGTGCCAGCAGTGACAGGGGGCGTGGAACTGAAGCTTTCTTT. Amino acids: CASSDRGRGTEAFF.

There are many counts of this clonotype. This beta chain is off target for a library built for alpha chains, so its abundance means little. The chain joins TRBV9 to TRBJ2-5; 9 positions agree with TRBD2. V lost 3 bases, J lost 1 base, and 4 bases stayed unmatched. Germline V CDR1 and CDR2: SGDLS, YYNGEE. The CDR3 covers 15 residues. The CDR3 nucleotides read TGTGCCAGCAGCGGGCTAGCGGGGATCCAAGAGACCCAGTACTTC. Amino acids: CASSGLAGIQETQYF.

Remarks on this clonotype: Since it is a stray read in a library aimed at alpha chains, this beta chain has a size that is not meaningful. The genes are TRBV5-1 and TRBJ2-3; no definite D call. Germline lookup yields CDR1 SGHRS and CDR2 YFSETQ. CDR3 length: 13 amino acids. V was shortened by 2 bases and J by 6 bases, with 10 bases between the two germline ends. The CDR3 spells CASSFYILDTQYF. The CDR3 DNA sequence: TGCGCCAGCAGCTTTTATATTTTGGATACGCAGTATTTT.